A selection of T cell receptor beta chains follows, all from one sample in a study of blood T cell repertoires in COVID-19. Produced via immunoSEQ multiplex PCR; TCRdb's table is partial and in-frame only. The data show a few hundred thousand clones, with around 83% seen just once and 1.2% to 1.5% held by the top ten. Input material: peripheral blood. These receptors came from a woman between 40 and 55 years old who had recovered from COVID-19. Both conserved end residues are part of each CDR3. D genes are given only for firm matches. The listing skips clone size in some rows; elsewhere it reads once, few, many or a size class.

cdr3_nt cdr3_aa d_call clone_size j_call v_call
TGTGCCAGCAGCTTGACAGGGGACCAGCCCCAGCATTTT CASSLTGDQPQHF TRBD1 NA TRBJ1-5 TRBV11-3
TGTGCCAGTAGGAGACAGGGACCGAACACTGAAGCTTTCTTT CASRRQGPNTEAFF TRBD1 NA TRBJ1-1 TRBV19
TGTGCCAGCAGCACAGGGCTTGTACCTATGAACACTGAAGCTTTCTTT CASSTGLVPMNTEAFF NA NA TRBJ1-1 TRBV5-6
TGTGCCAGCAGCTTAGCGGCCGGCAGCGATCAGCCCCAGCATTTT CASSLAAGSDQPQHF NA NA TRBJ1-5 TRBV7-2
TGTGCCAGCAGGATGGACAGGGCATCCAATCAGCCCCAGCATTTT CASRMDRASNQPQHF TRBD1 NA TRBJ1-5 TRBV2
TGTGCCAGCAGCTTAGCAGTATCAGGGTTAAGCACTGAAGCTTTCTTT CASSLAVSGLSTEAFF NA NA TRBJ1-1 TRBV7-6
TGTGCCAGCAGTCCAAGACAGGGGACCTACGAGCAGTACTTC CASSPRQGTYEQYF TRBD1 few TRBJ2-7 TRBV6-5
TGTGCCACCAGCAGATTGGCGGGTTTGGAAGCCTATCAGCCCCAGCATTTT CATSRLAGLEAYQPQHF NA NA TRBJ1-5 TRBV15
TGTGCCAGCAGTTTATGGGGAGCACCGGGACAGGGGTTAAGGAGCACAGATACGCAGTATTTT CASSLWGAPGQGLRSTDTQYF TRBD1 NA TRBJ2-3 TRBV28
TGTGCCAGCAGCTTTGGGACAGGGATTCTTTCCTACGAGCAGTACTTC CASSFGTGILSYEQYF TRBD1 NA TRBJ2-7 TRBV7-9
TGTGCCAGCAGCCTCCGTCGAACAGGGGGCACAGATACGCAGTATTTT CASSLRRTGGTDTQYF TRBD1 NA TRBJ2-3 TRBV13
TGCAGCGTTGTAAAACAGGGGGCCGGGGAGCTGTTTTTT CSVVKQGAGELFF TRBD1 NA TRBJ2-2 TRBV29-1
TGCAGCGCTCAGGGCAGCACAGATACGCAGTATTTT CSAQGSTDTQYF NA NA TRBJ2-3 TRBV29-1
TGTGCCAGTAGCACAGCCGACCTGGACTATGGCTACACCTTC CASSTADLDYGYTF NA NA TRBJ1-2 TRBV19
TGTGCCATCAGTGAGGCGGCTTCTGGGGCCAACGTCCTGACTTTC CAISEAASGANVLTF NA NA TRBJ2-6 TRBV10-3
TGTGCCAGCAGTTCCACAGGGTTCGGAAACACCATATATTTT CASSSTGFGNTIYF NA NA TRBJ1-3 TRBV6-2/TRBV6-3
TGTGCCAGCAGCGAACGCGGGGGTACGACTACTAGCACAGATACGCAGTATTTT CASSERGGTTTSTDTQYF TRBD2 NA TRBJ2-3 TRBV11-2
TGTGCCAGCAGTTCCGGAGGCCCACGACGGAACACCATATATTTT CASSSGGPRRNTIYF NA NA TRBJ1-3 TRBV28
TGTGCCAGCAGCTTAGCGGGGGCTACCGGGGAGCTGTTTTTT CASSLAGATGELFF NA NA TRBJ2-2 TRBV7-8
TGTGCCAGCAGCTCCCGCCGGGAATCCGAGCAGTACTTC CASSSRRESEQYF NA NA TRBJ2-7 TRBV7-2
TGTGCCAGCAGTCCAGGGACAGTATCAGATACGCAGTATTTT CASSPGTVSDTQYF TRBD1 NA TRBJ2-3 TRBV27
TGTGCCAGCGGACAGGGGGCCTCGGGCGGAGAAGCTTTCTTT CASGQGASGGEAFF TRBD1 once TRBJ1-1 TRBV11-3
TGTGCCAGCACCGGCCAGGGGGCGTCGGTGTATGGCTACACCTTC CASTGQGASVYGYTF TRBD1 once TRBJ1-2 TRBV6-5
TGTGCCAGCAGTTGGACAGGAACCGGGGAGCTGTTTTTT CASSWTGTGELFF TRBD1 NA TRBJ2-2 TRBV6-2/TRBV6-3
TGTGCCAGCAGTTTAGTCGGGGTCCTCCAAGAGACCCAGTACTTC CASSLVGVLQETQYF NA NA TRBJ2-5 TRBV28
TGTGCCAGCAGCTTAGCAGGGGTATGGACCTACGAGCAGTACTTC CASSLAGVWTYEQYF NA NA TRBJ2-7 TRBV7-9
TGTGCCAGCAGTTACTTCGGGACAGCGATCACCGGGGAGCTGTTTTTT CASSYFGTAITGELFF TRBD1 NA TRBJ2-2 TRBV6-2/TRBV6-3
TGTGCCAGCTCCCCCGGTGGTACTGACTACGAGCAGTACTTC CASSPGGTDYEQYF NA NA TRBJ2-7 TRBV18
TGTGCCACCATTCCGGGACAGGGGGCTGATACGCAGTATTTT CATIPGQGADTQYF TRBD1 NA TRBJ2-3 TRBV6-5
TGTGCCAGCAGCCAGAGCGGTGGGACAGCGAATTCGGAGACCCAGTACTTC CASSQSGGTANSETQYF TRBD1 NA TRBJ2-5 TRBV7-3
TGCGCCAGCAGCTTAGGGGGACAGGGAAATTCACCCCTCCACTTT CASSLGGQGNSPLHF TRBD1 few TRBJ1-6 TRBV5-1
TGTGCCAGCAGCGTAGGGACACTCGGAAACACCATATATTTT CASSVGTLGNTIYF NA NA TRBJ1-3 TRBV9
TGCGCCAGCAGCCACCGGGACCCCAGGGGAGACACCGGGGAGCTGTTTTTT CASSHRDPRGDTGELFF NA NA TRBJ2-2 TRBV4-3
TGTGCCAGCTCACCACCGGTAGCAGAAATGCAGTACTTC CASSPPVAEMQYF NA NA TRBJ2-7 TRBV18
TGTGCCAGCAGCCCTACCGGGACAGGGGGCGGTGGGGCCAACGTCCTGACTTTC CASSPTGTGGGGANVLTF TRBD1 NA TRBJ2-6 TRBV6-2/TRBV6-3
TGCAGCGTGGCGGTACTAAATATGAACACTGAAGCTTTCTTT CSVAVLNMNTEAFF NA NA TRBJ1-1 TRBV29-1
TGTGCCACCCAAGCGGGGGTCACAGATACGCAGTATTTT CATQAGVTDTQYF TRBD2 NA TRBJ2-3 TRBV10-3
TGCAGCGTCGGGACTAGCACAGATACGCAGTATTTT CSVGTSTDTQYF NA NA TRBJ2-3 TRBV29-1
TGCGCCAGCAGCTGGGGACAGAACACTGAAGCTTTCTTT CASSWGQNTEAFF NA NA TRBJ1-1 TRBV5-1
TGTGCCAGCAGGGGCGGGGCAAGGGACGAGCAGTACTTC CASRGGARDEQYF NA NA TRBJ2-7 TRBV11-2
TGTGCCAGCAGTTTGACAGAATCCTACTACGAGCAGTACTTC CASSLTESYYEQYF NA NA TRBJ2-7 TRBV6-2/TRBV6-3
TGTGCCAGCAGTGACCCGATTCAGGCGAGCTACGAGCAGTACTTC CASSDPIQASYEQYF NA NA TRBJ2-7 TRBV6-1
TGTGCCAGCAGTTTCTCTAGCGGGGGGTGGGATACGCAGTATTTT CASSFSSGGWDTQYF TRBD2 NA TRBJ2-3 TRBV6-5
TGTGCCAGCTCACCACCGGGGCTAGCGGGAAACGAGCAGTACTTC CASSPPGLAGNEQYF TRBD2 NA TRBJ2-7 TRBV18
TGTGCCAGCGGGACTAGCGGGGGATTGTACAATGAGCAGTTCTTC CASGTSGGLYNEQFF TRBD2 NA TRBJ2-1 TRBV19
TGTGCCAGCAGTTCATTGAGCTCCTACGAGCAGTACTTC CASSSLSSYEQYF NA NA TRBJ2-7 TRBV28
TGTGCCAGCAGACGCGGACAGCTTCAAGGAGATACGCAGTATTTT CASRRGQLQGDTQYF NA NA TRBJ2-3 TRBV6-5
TGTGCCATCAGTTTGGGACAGCTTACCTACGAGCAGTACTTC CAISLGQLTYEQYF TRBD1 NA TRBJ2-7 TRBV10-3
TGTGCCAGTAGTATTAGGAACACTGAAGCTTTCTTT CASSIRNTEAFF NA NA TRBJ1-1 TRBV19
TGTGCCAGCTCACCACCCTCCACCTCAGGAAACGAGCAGTACTTC CASSPPSTSGNEQYF NA NA TRBJ2-7 TRBV18
TGCAGCGCCGGACAGGGGTCCATGAACACTGAAGCTTTCTTT CSAGQGSMNTEAFF TRBD1 NA TRBJ1-1 TRBV29-1
TGTGCCAGCAACGATCAGGGTGGGTCCTACAATGAGCAGTTCTTC CASNDQGGSYNEQFF NA once TRBJ2-1 TRBV27
TGTGCCAGCAGTAGCCCGGGACAGGAGACCTACGAGCAGTACTTC CASSSPGQETYEQYF TRBD1 many TRBJ2-7 TRBV28